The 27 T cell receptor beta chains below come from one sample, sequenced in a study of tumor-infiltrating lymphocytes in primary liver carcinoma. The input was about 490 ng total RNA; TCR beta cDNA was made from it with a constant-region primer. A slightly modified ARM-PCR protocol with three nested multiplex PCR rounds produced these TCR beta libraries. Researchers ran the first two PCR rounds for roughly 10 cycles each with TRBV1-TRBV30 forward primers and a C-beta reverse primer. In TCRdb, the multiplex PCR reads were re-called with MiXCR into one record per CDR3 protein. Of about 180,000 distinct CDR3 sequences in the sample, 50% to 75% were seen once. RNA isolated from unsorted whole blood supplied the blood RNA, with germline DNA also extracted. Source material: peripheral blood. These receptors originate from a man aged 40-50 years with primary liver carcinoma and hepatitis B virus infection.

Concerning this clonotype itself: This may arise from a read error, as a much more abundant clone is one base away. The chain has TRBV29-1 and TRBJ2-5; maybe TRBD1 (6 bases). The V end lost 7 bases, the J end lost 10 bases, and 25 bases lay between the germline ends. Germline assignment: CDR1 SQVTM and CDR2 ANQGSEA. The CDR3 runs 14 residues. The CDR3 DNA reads TGCAGCGCCCCAGGGGACGATCTGCGAGGGGTCCAGTACTTC. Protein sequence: CSAPGDDLRGVQYF.

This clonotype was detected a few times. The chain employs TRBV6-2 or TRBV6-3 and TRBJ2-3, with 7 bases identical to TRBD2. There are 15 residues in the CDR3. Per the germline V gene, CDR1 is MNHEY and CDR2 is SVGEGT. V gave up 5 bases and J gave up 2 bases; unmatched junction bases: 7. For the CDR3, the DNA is TGTGCCAGCAGTACCGCGCTAGCGGCCACAGATACGCAGTATTTT. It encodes CASSTALAATDTQYF.

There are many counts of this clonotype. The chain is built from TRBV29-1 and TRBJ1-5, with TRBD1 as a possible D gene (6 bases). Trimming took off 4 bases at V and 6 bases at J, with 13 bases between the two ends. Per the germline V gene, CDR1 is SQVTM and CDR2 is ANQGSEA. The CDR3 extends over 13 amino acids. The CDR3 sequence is CSVGAGGGQPQHF. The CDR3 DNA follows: TGCAGCGTTGGAGCTGGGGGCGGTCAGCCCCAGCATTTT.

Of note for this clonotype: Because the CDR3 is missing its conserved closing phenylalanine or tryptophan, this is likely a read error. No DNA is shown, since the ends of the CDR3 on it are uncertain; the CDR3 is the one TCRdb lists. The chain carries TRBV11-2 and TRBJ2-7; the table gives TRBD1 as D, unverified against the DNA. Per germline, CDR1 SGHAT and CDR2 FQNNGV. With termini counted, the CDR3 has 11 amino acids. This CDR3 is CASSLTGEKYL.

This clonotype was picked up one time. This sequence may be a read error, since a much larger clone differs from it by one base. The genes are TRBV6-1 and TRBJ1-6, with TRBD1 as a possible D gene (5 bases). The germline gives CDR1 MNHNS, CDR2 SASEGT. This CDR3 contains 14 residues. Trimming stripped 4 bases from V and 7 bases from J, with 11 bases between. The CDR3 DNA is TGTGCCAGCAGTGTGATAGGGGCGAATTCACCCCTCCACTTT. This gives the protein CASSVIGANSPLHF.

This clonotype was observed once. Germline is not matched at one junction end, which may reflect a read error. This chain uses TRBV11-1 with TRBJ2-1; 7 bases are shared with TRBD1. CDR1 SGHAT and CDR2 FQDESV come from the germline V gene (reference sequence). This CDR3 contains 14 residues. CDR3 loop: CANSLGTDYNEQSF. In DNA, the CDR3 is TGCGCCAACAGCTTAGGGACAGATTACAATGAGCAATCCTTC.

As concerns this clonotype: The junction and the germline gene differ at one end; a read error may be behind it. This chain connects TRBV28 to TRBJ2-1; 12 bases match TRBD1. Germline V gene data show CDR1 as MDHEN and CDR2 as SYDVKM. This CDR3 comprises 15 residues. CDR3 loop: CASSPGDRGLDEQIF. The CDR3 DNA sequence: TGTGCCAGCAGTCCCGGGGACAGGGGGCTTGATGAGCAGATCTTC.

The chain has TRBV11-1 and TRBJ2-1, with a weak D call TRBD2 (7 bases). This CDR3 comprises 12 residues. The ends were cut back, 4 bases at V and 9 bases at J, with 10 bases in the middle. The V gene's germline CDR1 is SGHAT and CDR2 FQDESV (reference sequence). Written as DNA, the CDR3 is TGTGCCAGCAGCTGGGGGGGCAGTGAGCAGTTCTTC. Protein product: CASSWGGSEQFF.

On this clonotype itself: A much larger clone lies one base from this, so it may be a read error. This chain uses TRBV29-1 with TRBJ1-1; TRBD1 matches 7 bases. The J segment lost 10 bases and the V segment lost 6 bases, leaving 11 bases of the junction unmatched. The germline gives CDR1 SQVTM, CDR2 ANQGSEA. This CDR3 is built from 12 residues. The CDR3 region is CSVGVCRGRAFF. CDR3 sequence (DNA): TGCAGCGTGGGGGTCTGCAGGGGGAGAGCTTTCTTT. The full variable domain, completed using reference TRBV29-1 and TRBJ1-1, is SAVISQKPSRDICQRGTSLTIQCQVDSQVTMMFWYRQQPGQSLTLIATANQGSEATYESGFVIDKFPISRPNLTFSTLTVSNMSPEDSSIYLCSVGVCRGRAFFGQGTRLTVV.

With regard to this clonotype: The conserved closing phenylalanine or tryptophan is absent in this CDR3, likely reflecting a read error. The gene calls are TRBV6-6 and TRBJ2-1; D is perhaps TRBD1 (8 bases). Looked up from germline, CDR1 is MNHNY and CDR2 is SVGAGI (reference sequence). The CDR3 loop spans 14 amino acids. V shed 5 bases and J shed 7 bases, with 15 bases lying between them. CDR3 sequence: CASSPYRGGNEQFL. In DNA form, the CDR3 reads TGTGCCAGCAGTCCTTACAGGGGGGGAAATGAGCAGTTCCTC.

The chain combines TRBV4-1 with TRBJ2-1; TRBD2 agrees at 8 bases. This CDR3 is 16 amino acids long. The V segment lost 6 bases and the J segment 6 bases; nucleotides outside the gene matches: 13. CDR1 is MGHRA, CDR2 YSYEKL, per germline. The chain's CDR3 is CASRPLAGPWGNEQFF. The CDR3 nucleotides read TGCGCCAGCAGACCTCTAGCGGGCCCTTGGGGCAATGAGCAGTTCTTC.

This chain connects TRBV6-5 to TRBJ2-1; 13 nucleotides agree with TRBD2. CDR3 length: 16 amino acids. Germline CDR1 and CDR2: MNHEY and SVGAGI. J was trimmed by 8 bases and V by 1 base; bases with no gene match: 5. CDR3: CASSYLGLAGSDEQFF. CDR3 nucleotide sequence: TGTGCCAGCAGTTACTTGGGACTAGCGGGATCCGATGAGCAGTTCTTC.

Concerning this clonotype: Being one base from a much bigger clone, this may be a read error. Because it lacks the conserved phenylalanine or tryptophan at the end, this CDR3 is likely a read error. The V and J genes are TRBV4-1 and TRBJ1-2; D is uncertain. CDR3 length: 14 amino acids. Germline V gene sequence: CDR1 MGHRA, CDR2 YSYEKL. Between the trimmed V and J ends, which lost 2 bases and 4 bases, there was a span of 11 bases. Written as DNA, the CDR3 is TGCGCCAGCAGCCAAAACCCGGGAGTCTATGGCTACACCCTC. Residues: CASSQNPGVYGYTL.

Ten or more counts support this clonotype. The CDR3 spells CASSFLGGTGELFF. CDR3 DNA sequence: TGTGCCAGCAGCTTCCTAGGCGGCACCGGGGAGCTGTTTTTT. J is TRBJ2-2 and V is TRBV11-2; D gene uncertain. CDR1 and CDR2 (germline): SGHAT, FQNNGV. The CDR3 length is 14 residues. Trimming pared 3 bases from V and 4 bases from J, leaving 9 bases between.

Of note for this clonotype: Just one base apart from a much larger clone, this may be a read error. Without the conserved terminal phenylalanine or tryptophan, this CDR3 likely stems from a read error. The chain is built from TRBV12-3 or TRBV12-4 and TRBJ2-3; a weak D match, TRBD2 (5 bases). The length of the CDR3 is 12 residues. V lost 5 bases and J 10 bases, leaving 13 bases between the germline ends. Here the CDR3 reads CASSPTTDPQYL. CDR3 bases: TGTGCCAGCAGTCCGACTACGGATCCGCAGTATTTG.

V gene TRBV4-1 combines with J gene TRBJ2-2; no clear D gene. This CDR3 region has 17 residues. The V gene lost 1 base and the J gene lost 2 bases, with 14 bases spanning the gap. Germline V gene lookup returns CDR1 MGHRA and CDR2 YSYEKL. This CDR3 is CASSQVNTWINTGELFF. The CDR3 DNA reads TGCGCCAGCAGCCAAGTCAACACCTGGATAAACACCGGGGAGCTGTTTTTT.

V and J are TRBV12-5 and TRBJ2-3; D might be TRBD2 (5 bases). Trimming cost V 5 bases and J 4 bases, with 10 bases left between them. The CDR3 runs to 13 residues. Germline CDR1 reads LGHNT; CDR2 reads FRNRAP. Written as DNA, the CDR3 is TGTGCTAGTGGTCCATCGGAGGCAGATACGCAGTATTTT. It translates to CASGPSEADTQYF.

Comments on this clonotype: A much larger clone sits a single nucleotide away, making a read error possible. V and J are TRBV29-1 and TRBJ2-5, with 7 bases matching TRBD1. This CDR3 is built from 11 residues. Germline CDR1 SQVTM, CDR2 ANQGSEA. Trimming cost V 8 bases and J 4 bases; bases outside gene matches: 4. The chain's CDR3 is CSSYRGETQYF. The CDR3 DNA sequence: TGCAGCTCATACAGGGGAGAGACCCAGTACTTC.

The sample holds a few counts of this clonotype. DNA for the CDR3: TGTGCCAGCAGCTCCGCCCGGGACAGGCTCAACAATGAGCAGTTCTTC. The encoded protein is CASSSARDRLNNEQFF. The J gene is TRBJ2-1, the V gene TRBV7-9, with 8 nucleotides matching TRBD1. The CDR3 is made up of 16 amino acids. The J segment lost 5 bases and the V segment lost 4 bases, leaving 10 bases of the junction unmatched. The germline V gene encodes CDR1 SEHNR and CDR2 FQNEAQ (reference sequence).

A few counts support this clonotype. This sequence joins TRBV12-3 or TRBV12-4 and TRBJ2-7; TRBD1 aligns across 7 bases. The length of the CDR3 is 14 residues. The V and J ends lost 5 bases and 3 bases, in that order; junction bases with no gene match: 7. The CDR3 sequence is CASSLGTADYEQYF. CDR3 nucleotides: TGTGCCAGCAGTCTCGGGACAGCCGACTACGAGCAGTACTTC.

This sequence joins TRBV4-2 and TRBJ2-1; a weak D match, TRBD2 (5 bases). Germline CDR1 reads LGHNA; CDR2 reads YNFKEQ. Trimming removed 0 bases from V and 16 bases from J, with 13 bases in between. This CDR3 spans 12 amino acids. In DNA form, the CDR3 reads TGTGCCAGCAGCCAAGAGGGAGATAGGCACTTCTTC. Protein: CASSQEGDRHFF.

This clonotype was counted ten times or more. CDR3 in DNA: TGTGCCAGCAGCCTTGCAGGGCCACAGATAGACAATGAGCAGTTCTTC. Translated: CASSLAGPQIDNEQFF. The chain employs TRBV11-1 and TRBJ2-1; a weak D match, TRBD1 (5 bases). The CDR3 has 16 residues. Germline CDR1 reads SGHAT; CDR2 reads FQDESV (reference sequence). Trimming removed 5 bases at V and 5 bases at J, with 19 bases between. The entire variable domain, with the rest obtained from reference TRBV11-1 and TRBJ2-1, is as follows: EAEVAQSPRYKITEKSQAVAFWCDPISGHATLYWYRQILGQGPELLVQFQDESVVDDSQLPKDRFSAERLKGVDSTLKIQPAELGDSAMYLCASSLAGPQIDNEQFFGPGTRLTVL.

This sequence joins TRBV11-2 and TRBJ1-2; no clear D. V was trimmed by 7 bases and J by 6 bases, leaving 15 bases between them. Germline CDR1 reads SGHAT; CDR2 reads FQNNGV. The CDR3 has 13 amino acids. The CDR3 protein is CASIIGRNNGYTF. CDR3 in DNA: TGTGCCAGCATCATCGGACGGAACAATGGCTACACCTTC.

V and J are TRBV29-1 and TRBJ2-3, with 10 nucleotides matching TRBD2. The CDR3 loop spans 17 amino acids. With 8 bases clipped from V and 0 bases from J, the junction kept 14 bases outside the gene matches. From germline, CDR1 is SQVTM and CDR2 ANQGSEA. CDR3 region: CSIFGLADKSSTDTQYF. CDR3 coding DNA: TGCAGCATTTTCGGACTAGCGGACAAATCTAGCACAGATACGCAGTATTTT.

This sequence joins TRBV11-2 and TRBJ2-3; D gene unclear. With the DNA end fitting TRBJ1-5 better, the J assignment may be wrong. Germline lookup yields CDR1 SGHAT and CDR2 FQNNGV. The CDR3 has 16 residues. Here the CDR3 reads CASSLELAGSTDTQHF. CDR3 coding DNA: TGTGCCAGCAGCTTAGAACTAGCGGGGAGTACAGATACGCAGCATTTT.

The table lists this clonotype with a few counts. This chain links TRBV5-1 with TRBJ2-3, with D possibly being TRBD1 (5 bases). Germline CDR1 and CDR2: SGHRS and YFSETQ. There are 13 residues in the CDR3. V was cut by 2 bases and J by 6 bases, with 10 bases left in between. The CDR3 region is CASSLPGSDTQYF. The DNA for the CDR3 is TGCGCCAGCAGCTTACCAGGGTCGGATACGCAGTATTTT. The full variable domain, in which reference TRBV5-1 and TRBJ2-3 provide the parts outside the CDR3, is KAGVTQTPRYLIKTRGQQVTLSCSPISGHRSVSWYQQTPGQGLQFLFEYFSETQRNKGNFPGRFSGRQFSNSRSEMNVSTLELGDSALYLCASSLPGSDTQYFGPGTRLTVL.

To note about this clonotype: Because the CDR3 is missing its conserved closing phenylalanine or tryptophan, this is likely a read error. Written as DNA, the CDR3 is TGTGCCAGCAGCCAGGTAACTAGCGGGAGTAGAGAGACCCAGTACATC. Encoded protein: CASSQVTSGSRETQYI. The chain combines TRBV4-2 with TRBJ2-5; TRBD2 matches at 11 bases. The CDR3 is 16 amino acids. Germline values: CDR1 LGHNA, CDR2 YNFKEQ. V lost 3 bases and J lost 4; bases outside the gene matches: 7.